This T cell receptor beta chain was sequenced for a study of blood T cells in healthy people across ages. There are 14 residues in the CDR3. From germline, CDR1 is LGHNA and CDR2 YSLEER. Overall study results and limits: The unknown donor CMV status may have confounded expanded clonotype changes.

Turning to this clonotype: What it binds is not known.

With a J-beta primer mix and a sample-barcoded 5' primer, a second PCR ran roughly 6 to 12 cycles. TCRdb re-derived calls from the 5' RACE reads in MiXCR, one entry per CDR3 protein. This table has about 560,000 distinct CDR3 sequences, 27% appearing once. The same sample was also studied in work on T cells of mothers and their children.

The origin of this receptor is a boy aged 2-9 years in good health. This chain links TRBV4-3 with TRBJ2-1; either TRBD1 or TRBD2 may supply D (6 bases each). With the DNA end fitting TRBJ2-5 better, the J assignment may be wrong. Source material: blood. CDR3 region: CASSQDRGPRTQYF. CDR3 nucleotides: TGCGCCAGCAGCCAAGATCGGGGGCCGAGGACCCAGTACTTC.